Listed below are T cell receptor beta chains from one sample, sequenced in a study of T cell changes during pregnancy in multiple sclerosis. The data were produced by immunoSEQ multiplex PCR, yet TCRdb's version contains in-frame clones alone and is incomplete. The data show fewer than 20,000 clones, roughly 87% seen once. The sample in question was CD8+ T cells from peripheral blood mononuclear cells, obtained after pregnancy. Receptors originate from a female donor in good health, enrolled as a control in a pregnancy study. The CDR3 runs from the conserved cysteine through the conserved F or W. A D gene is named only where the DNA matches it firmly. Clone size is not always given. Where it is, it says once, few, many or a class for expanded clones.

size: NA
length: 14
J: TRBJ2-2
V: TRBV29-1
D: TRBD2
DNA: TGCAGCGTTGGGGGGACTAGAGACGCCGGGGAGCTGTTTTTT
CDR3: CSVGGTRDAGELFF

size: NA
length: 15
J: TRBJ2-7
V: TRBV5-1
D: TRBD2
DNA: TGCGCCAGCAGCTTGGATGGGACTAGCGGGAAGGTGCAGTACTTC
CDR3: CASSLDGTSGKVQYF

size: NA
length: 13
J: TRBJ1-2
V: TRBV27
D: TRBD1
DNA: TGTGCCAGCAGCCATGGGACAGACAATGGCTACACCTTC
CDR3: CASSHGTDNGYTF

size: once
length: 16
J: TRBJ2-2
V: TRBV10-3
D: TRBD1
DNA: TGTGCCATCAGTGAAAAAGAAGGGACAGGGACCGGGGAGCTGTTTTTT
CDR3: CAISEKEGTGTGELFF

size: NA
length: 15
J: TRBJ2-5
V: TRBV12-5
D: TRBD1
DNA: TGTGCTAGTGGTTCTACAACAGGGGTAGGAGAGACCCAGTACTTC
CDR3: CASGSTTGVGETQYF

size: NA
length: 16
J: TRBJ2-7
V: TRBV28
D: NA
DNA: TGTGCCAGCAGTCTCTCGAGGAGGGGGGGAGCCCAGGAGCAGTACTTC
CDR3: CASSLSRRGGAQEQYF

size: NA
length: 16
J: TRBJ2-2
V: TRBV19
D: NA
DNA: TGTGCCAGTAGTATAGACACAGGGGGGGATTCTGGGGAGCTGTTTTTT
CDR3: CASSIDTGGDSGELFF

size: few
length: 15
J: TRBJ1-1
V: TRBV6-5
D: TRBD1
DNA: TGTGCCAGCAGCCTTGACAGGGACGGTTATACTGAAGCTTTCTTT
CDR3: CASSLDRDGYTEAFF

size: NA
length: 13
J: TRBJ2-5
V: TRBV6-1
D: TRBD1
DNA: TGTGCCAGCAGGGAGAGGGGGCTCGAGACCCAGTACTTC
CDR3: CASRERGLETQYF

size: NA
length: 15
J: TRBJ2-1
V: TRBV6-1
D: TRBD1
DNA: TGTGCCAGCAGTGGTGGACAGGGGGCCTACAATGAGCAGTTCTTC
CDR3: CASSGGQGAYNEQFF

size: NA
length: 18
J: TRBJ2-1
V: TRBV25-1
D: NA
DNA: TGTGCCAGCAGTGAATTTAGGAACGGAGGGCGCCCCTACAATGAGCAGTTCTTC
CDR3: CASSEFRNGGRPYNEQFF

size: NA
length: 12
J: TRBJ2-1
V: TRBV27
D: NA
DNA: TGTGCCAGCGGAAAGGGGGGGTATGAGCAGTTCTTC
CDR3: CASGKGGYEQFF

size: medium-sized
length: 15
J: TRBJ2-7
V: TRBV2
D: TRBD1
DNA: TGTGCCAGCAGAAAAGGGACAGGGTCTTCGTACGAGCAGTACTTC
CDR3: CASRKGTGSSYEQYF

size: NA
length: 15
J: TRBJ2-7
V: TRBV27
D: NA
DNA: TGTGCCAGCACCCCCGCCGGGGGTCGCACCTACGAGCAGTACTTC
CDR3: CASTPAGGRTYEQYF

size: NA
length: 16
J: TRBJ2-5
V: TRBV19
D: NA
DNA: TGTGCCAGTAGTGGTGTGGGGGCAGTGTACCAAGAGACCCAGTACTTC
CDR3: CASSGVGAVYQETQYF

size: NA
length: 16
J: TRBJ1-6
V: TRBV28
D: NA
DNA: TGTGCCAGCAGTTTACTGGCAGGACAATATAATTCACCCCTCCACTTT
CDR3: CASSLLAGQYNSPLHF

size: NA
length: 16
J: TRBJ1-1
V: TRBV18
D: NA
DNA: TGTGCCAGCTCACGACTCTCGGCAGCCCTGAACACTGAAGCTTTCTTT
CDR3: CASSRLSAALNTEAFF

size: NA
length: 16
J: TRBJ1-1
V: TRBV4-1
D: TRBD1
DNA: TGCGCCAGCAGCCAAGATAGTGGGACAGGGGCCACTGAAGCTTTCTTT
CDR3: CASSQDSGTGATEAFF

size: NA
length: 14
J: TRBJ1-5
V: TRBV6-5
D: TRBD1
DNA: TGTGCCAGCAGTGGGACAGGGGCAGGGCAGCCCCAGCATTTT
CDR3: CASSGTGAGQPQHF

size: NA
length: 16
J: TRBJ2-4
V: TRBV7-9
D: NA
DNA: TGTGCCAGCAGCTTAGCGGTATGGGAGAGCCGCGACATTCAGTACTTC
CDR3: CASSLAVWESRDIQYF

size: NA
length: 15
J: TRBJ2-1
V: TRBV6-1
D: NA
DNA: TGTGCCAGCAAAGAGTGGGGGGAGACCTACAATGAGCAGTTCTTC
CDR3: CASKEWGETYNEQFF

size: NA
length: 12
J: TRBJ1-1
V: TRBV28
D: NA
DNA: TGTGCCAGCAGTTTTGAAGCCACTGAAGCTTTCTTT
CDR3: CASSFEATEAFF

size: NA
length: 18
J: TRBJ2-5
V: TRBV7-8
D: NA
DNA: TGTGCCAGCAGCCGAAATAGTGTGGAGGGAAGTATGCAAGAGACCCAGTACTTC
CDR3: CASSRNSVEGSMQETQYF

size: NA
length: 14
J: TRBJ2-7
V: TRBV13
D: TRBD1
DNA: TGTGCCAGCAGCTCGACGACAGGGATAAGCGAGCAGTACTTC
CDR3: CASSSTTGISEQYF

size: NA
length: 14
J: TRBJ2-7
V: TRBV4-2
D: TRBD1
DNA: TGTGCCAGCAGCCAAGGGGGACAGTCCTACGAGCAGTACTTC
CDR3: CASSQGGQSYEQYF

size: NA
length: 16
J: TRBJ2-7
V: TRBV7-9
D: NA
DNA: TGTGCCAGCAGCTTGGGCCCCCCATCGGTCATCTACGAGCAGTACTTC
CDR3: CASSLGPPSVIYEQYF

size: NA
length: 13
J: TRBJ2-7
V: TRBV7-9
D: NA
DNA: TGTGCCAGCAGCTCCGCAGCGTCCTACGAGCAGTACTTC
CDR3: CASSSAASYEQYF

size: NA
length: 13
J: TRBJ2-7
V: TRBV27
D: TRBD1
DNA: TGTGCCAGCATAGGGGACAGTGCCTACGAGCAGTACTTC
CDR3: CASIGDSAYEQYF

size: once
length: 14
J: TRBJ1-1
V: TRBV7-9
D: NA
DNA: TGTGCCAGCAGCTCGGGGGGGACACCGACTGAAGCTTTCTTT
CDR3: CASSSGGTPTEAFF